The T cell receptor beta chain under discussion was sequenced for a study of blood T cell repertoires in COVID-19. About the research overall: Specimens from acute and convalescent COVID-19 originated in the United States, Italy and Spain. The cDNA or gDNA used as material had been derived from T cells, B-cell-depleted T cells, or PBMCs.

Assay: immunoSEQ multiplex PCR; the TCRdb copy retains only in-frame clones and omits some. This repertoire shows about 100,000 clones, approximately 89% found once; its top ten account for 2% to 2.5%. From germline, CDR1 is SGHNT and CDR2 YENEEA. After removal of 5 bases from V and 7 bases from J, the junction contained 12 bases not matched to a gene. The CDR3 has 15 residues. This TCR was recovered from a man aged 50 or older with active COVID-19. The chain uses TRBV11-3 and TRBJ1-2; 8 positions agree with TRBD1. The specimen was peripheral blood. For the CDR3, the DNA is TGTGCCAGCAGCCTAACCCGGACAGGGCTCTCTGGCTACACCTTC. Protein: CASSLTRTGLSGYTF.